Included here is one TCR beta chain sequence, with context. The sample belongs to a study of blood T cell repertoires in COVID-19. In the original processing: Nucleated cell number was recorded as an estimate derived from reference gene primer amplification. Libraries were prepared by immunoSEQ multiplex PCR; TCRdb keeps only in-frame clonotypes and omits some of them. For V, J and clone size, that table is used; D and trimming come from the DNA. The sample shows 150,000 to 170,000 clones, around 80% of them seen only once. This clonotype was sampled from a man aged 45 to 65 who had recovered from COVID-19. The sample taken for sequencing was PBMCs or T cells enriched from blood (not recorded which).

CDR3 protein: CASSIGDSLNIQYF. CDR3 in DNA: TGTGCCAGTAGTATCGGGGACAGTCTTAACATTCAGTACTTC. The V gene is TRBV19, the J gene TRBJ2-4; 7 nucleotides line up with TRBD1. J was trimmed by 7 bases and V by 3 bases; bases with no gene match: 6. CDR1 LNHDA and CDR2 SQIVND come from the germline V gene (reference sequence). The CDR3 has 14 residues.